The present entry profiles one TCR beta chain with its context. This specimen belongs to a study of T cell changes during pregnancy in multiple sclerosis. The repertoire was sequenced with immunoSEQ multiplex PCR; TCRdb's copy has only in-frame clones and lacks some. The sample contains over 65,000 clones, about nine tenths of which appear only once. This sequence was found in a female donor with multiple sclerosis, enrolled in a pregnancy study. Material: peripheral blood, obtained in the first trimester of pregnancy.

CDR3 region: CASSYSGASATDTQYF. CDR3 nucleotide sequence: TGTGCCAGCAGTTACTCTGGCGCTAGCGCCACAGATACGCAGTATTTT. The chain couples TRBV6-6 to TRBJ2-3, with D perhaps TRBD2 (6 bases). The V gene lost 0 bases and the J gene lost 2 bases, with 12 bases spanning the gap. The CDR3 covers 16 residues. The V gene's germline CDR1 is MNHNY and CDR2 SVGAGI (reference sequence).